Listed below are T cell receptor beta chains from one sample, sequenced in a study of post-analysis software for immune sequencing data. A single record per CDR3 protein comes from TCRdb applying MiXCR to the PCR reads. The sample carries approximately 440,000 distinct CDR3 sequences, 45% recorded once. Sample: blood. Source of these receptors: a girl aged 10 to 17 with multiple sclerosis. The CDR3 runs from the conserved cysteine through the conserved F or W. The D gene is left open where the match is weak. Not all rows give a size; the values are once, few, many and, for expanded clones, a class.

clone_size: NA
d_call: TRBD1
v_call: TRBV4-2
j_call: TRBJ2-7
cdr3_aa: CASSLTGVQGAEEQYF
cdr3_nt: TGTGCCAGCAGCCTAACGGGGGTCCAGGGGGCGGAGGAGCAGTACTTC

clone_size: NA
d_call: TRBD1
v_call: TRBV20-1
j_call: TRBJ1-2
cdr3_aa: CSARDGTGWNWGYTF
cdr3_nt: TGCAGTGCTAGGGATGGGACAGGGTGGAATTGGGGCTACACCTTC

clone_size: NA
d_call: NA
v_call: TRBV9
j_call: TRBJ2-3
cdr3_aa: CASSVGGSSTDTQYF
cdr3_nt: TGTGCCAGCAGCGTAGGGGGGAGCTCGACAGATACGCAGTATTTT

clone_size: few
d_call: NA
v_call: TRBV28
j_call: TRBJ2-1
cdr3_aa: CASSQRGQSSYNEQFF
cdr3_nt: TGTGCCAGCAGCCAAAGGGGACAAAGCTCCTACAATGAGCAGTTCTTC

clone_size: NA
d_call: NA
v_call: TRBV21-1
j_call: TRBJ2-1
cdr3_aa: CASSKWDGRESYNEQFF
cdr3_nt: TGTGCCAGCAGCAAATGGGACGGGAGGGAGTCCTACAATGAGCAGTTCTTC

clone_size: NA
d_call: NA
v_call: TRBV7-9
j_call: TRBJ2-1
cdr3_aa: CASKGDRDNEQFF
cdr3_nt: TGTGCCAGCAAGGGAGACCGGGACAATGAGCAGTTCTTC

clone_size: NA
d_call: NA
v_call: TRBV10-3
j_call: TRBJ2-5
cdr3_aa: CAISESIGRETQYF
cdr3_nt: TGTGCCATCAGTGAGTCTATAGGGAGGGAGACCCAGTACTTC

clone_size: NA
d_call: NA
v_call: TRBV7-6
j_call: TRBJ1-2
cdr3_aa: CASSPESTYYGYTF
cdr3_nt: TGTGCCAGCAGCCCCGAGAGCACATACTATGGCTACACCTTC

clone_size: once
d_call: NA
v_call: TRBV27
j_call: TRBJ2-7
cdr3_aa: CASSFPGTSYSYEQYF
cdr3_nt: TGTGCCAGCAGTTTCCCGGGGACGTCCTACTCCTACGAGCAGTACTTC

clone_size: NA
d_call: NA
v_call: TRBV9
j_call: TRBJ2-1
cdr3_aa: CASSVGSNERFF
cdr3_nt: TGTGCCAGCAGCGTAGGAAGTAATGAGCGGTTCTTC

clone_size: NA
d_call: TRBD1
v_call: TRBV7-2
j_call: TRBJ1-2
cdr3_aa: CASSFEGTVLNYGYTF
cdr3_nt: TGTGCCAGCAGCTTTGAAGGGACAGTCCTTAACTATGGCTACACCTTC

clone_size: NA
d_call: TRBD2
v_call: TRBV3-1
j_call: TRBJ2-7
cdr3_aa: CASSQAGLAGVSYEQYF
cdr3_nt: TGTGCCAGCAGCCAAGCTGGACTAGCGGGAGTGTCCTACGAGCAGTACTTC

clone_size: NA
d_call: NA
v_call: TRBV3-1
j_call: TRBJ1-2
cdr3_aa: CASSLRGTFLYGYTF
cdr3_nt: TGTGCCAGCAGCCTCCGAGGGACATTTTTATATGGCTACACCTTC

clone_size: few
d_call: TRBD2
v_call: TRBV20-1
j_call: TRBJ2-1
cdr3_aa: CSARKGVRLAGGEQFF
cdr3_nt: TGCAGTGCTAGAAAGGGAGTAAGACTAGCGGGAGGGGAGCAGTTCTTC

clone_size: NA
d_call: NA
v_call: TRBV29-1
j_call: TRBJ2-1
cdr3_aa: CSVDNSYMINEQFF
cdr3_nt: TGCAGCGTTGATAACAGCTACATGATCAATGAGCAGTTCTTC

clone_size: few
d_call: NA
v_call: TRBV7-2
j_call: TRBJ2-1
cdr3_aa: CASSRRDYNEQFF
cdr3_nt: TGTGCCAGCAGCCGTCGGGACTACAATGAGCAGTTCTTC

clone_size: NA
d_call: TRBD2
v_call: TRBV5-1
j_call: TRBJ2-1
cdr3_aa: CASSATTSGKFDEQFF
cdr3_nt: TGCGCCAGCAGCGCAACGACTAGCGGGAAGTTCGATGAGCAGTTCTTC

clone_size: NA
d_call: NA
v_call: TRBV29-1
j_call: TRBJ2-7
cdr3_aa: CSVEAQRKRRGYEQYF
cdr3_nt: TGCAGCGTTGAAGCACAACGCAAGCGTAGGGGCTACGAGCAGTACTTC

clone_size: once
d_call: NA
v_call: TRBV5-1
j_call: TRBJ2-1
cdr3_aa: CASSPSGEMDEQFF
cdr3_nt: TGCGCCAGCAGCCCGTCGGGAGAGATGGATGAGCAGTTCTTC

clone_size: many
d_call: TRBD2
v_call: TRBV18
j_call: TRBJ2-3
cdr3_aa: CASSAEASGRISTDTQYF
cdr3_nt: TGTGCCAGCTCGGCGGAGGCTAGCGGGCGGATTAGCACAGATACGCAGTATTTT

clone_size: NA
d_call: NA
v_call: TRBV12-3/TRBV12-4
j_call: TRBJ2-3
cdr3_aa: CASSFFLGTDTQYF
cdr3_nt: TGTGCCAGCAGTTTCTTCCTAGGCACAGATACGCAGTATTTT